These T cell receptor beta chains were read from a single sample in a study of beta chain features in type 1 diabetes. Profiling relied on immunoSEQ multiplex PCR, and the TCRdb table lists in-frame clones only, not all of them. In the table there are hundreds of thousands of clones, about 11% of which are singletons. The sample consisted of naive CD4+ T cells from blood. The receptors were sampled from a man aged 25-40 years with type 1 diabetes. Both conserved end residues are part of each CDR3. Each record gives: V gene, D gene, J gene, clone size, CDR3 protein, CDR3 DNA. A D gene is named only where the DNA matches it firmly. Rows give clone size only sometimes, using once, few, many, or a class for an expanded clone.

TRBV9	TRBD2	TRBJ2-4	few	CASSVEVAGVGIQYF	TGTGCCAGCAGCGTAGAAGTAGCGGGGGTGGGCATTCAGTACTTC
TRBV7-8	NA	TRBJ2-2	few	CASSLVWGPGELFF	TGTGCCAGCAGCTTAGTCTGGGGGCCCGGGGAGCTGTTTTTT
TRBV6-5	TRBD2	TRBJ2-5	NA	CATKRGLAEETQYF	TGTGCCACCAAAAGGGGACTAGCGGAAGAGACCCAGTACTTC
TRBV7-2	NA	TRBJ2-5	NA	CASSLLGGAQYF	TGTGCCAGCAGCTTATTAGGAGGGGCCCAGTACTTC
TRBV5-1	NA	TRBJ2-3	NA	CASSLIGTDTQYF	TGCGCCAGCAGCTTAATCGGGACAGATACGCAGTATTTT
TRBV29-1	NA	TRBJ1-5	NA	CSVEQGRNQPQHF	TGCAGCGTTGAACAGGGAAGAAATCAGCCCCAGCATTTT
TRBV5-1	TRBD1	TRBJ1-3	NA	CASSLDGQGRNTIYF	TGCGCCAGCAGCCTGGATGGACAGGGTCGAAACACCATATATTTT
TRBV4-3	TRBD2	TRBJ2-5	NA	CASSQGGGARETQYF	TGCGCCAGCAGCCAAGGCGGGGGGGCGCGAGAGACCCAGTACTTC
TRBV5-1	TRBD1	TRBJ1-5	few	CASSPGQGDQPQHF	TGCGCCAGCAGCCCGGGACAGGGGGACCAGCCCCAGCATTTT
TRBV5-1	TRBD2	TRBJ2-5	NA	CASSLSLAGGPQETQYF	TGCGCCAGCAGCTTGTCGCTAGCGGGGGGACCTCAGGAGACCCAGTACTTC
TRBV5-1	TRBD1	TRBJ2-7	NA	CATRPGTGTDEQYF	TGCGCCACGCGGCCCGGGACAGGGACGGACGAGCAGTACTTC
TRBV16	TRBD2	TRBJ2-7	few	CASSQSGGISEQYF	TGTGCCAGCAGCCAAAGCGGGGGGATAAGCGAGCAGTACTTC
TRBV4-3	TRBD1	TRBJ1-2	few	CASSQTGTGLNYGYTF	TGCGCCAGCAGCCAGACAGGGACAGGGCTTAACTATGGCTACACCTTC
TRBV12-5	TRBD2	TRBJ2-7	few	CASGFPGGYEQYF	TGTGCTAGTGGTTTCCCGGGGGGATACGAGCAGTACTTC
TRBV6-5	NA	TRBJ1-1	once	CASSSPHGGLEAFF	TGTGCCAGCAGTTCCCCACACGGGGGACTTGAAGCTTTCTTT
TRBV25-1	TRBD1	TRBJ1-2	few	CASSESGGPGYTF	TGTGCCAGCAGTGAATCAGGGGGACCTGGCTACACCTTC
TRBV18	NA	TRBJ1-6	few	CASSAAGGQNSPLHF	TGTGCCAGCTCGGCCGCAGGAGGGCAGAATTCACCCCTCCACTTT
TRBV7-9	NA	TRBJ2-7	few	CASSRNNVVAYEQYF	TGTGCCAGCAGCAGAAACAACGTTGTTGCCTACGAGCAGTACTTC
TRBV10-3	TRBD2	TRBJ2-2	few	CAIHPTSGNTGELFF	TGTGCCATTCACCCAACTAGCGGAAACACCGGGGAGCTGTTTTTT
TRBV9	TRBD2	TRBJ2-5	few	CASSGSSGGGAFGTQYF	TGTGCCAGCAGCGGATCTAGCGGCGGGGGGGCGTTCGGGACCCAGTACTTC
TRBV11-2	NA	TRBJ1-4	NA	CASSLDPGATNEKLFF	TGTGCCAGCAGCTTAGACCCAGGGGCAACTAATGAAAAACTGTTTTTT
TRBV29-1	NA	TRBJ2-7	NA	CSVSGQHYEQYF	TGCAGCGTTAGTGGACAGCACTACGAGCAGTACTTC
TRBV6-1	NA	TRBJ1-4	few	CASGRGEKLFF	TGTGCCAGCGGCAGGGGAGAAAAACTGTTTTTT
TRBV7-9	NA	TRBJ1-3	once	CASSLSSSGNTIYF	TGTGCCAGCAGCTTATCTAGCTCTGGAAACACCATATATTTT